This T cell receptor beta chain originates from a study of cytomegalovirus exposure and HLA in healthy donors (TCRdb year 2017). With regard to the full study: According to an earlier analysis of a few hundred of the donors, about 180 million T cells yielded 90 million to 130 million unique TCR beta sequences and about 280 Gb of sequence data. Roughly 300 gigabases of sequencing data and tens of millions of unique TCR sequences were included in an early release covering roughly 700 HLA-typed donors. The genetic ancestry cluster associated with self-reported Caucasian donors included 80% to 90% of the roughly 360 genotyped donors. The study was designed to test whether signatures of past pathogen exposure could be identified by cataloging public T cell receptors. The study profiled the T cell repertoires of fewer than 850 subjects by immunosequencing and related them to cytomegalovirus serostatus. Besides the first cohort of 500 to 700 subjects, a separate validation cohort made up of roughly 130 different subjects was used. To predict cytomegalovirus infection status, the study combined high-throughput TCR immunosequencing, statistical association of individual TCRs with disease status, and machine learning. A later analysis re-analyzed previously published TCR beta repertoires from roughly 600 donors and added high-resolution HLA genotyping to study TCR occurrence patterns. Rather than drawing on any new phenotypic data, the later analysis identified candidate immune exposures from TCR beta sequences and the way those sequences occurred across donors. An earlier analysis of 587 of the donors used high-throughput TCR beta sequencing to judge whether each TCR beta V gene segment behaved as functional or pseudogenic. Alongside the repertoire data, information on donor age, sex, ethnicity and CMV serostatus was compiled. A later genetic analysis used genome-wide SNP genotypes for about 60% of the roughly 700 donors, treating that subset as a discovery cohort. Every discovery cohort repertoire had been produced on one sequencing platform. HLA typing included class I and class II loci at four-digit resolution. Typing coverage differed by locus: A, B, C, DRB1 and DQB1 were typed in about 629-640 donors, DQA1 in roughly 510, DPA1 in 600 to 610, and DPB1 in just under 490. Because of strong linkage in the cohort, four or five DR-DQ haplotypes were treated as single units for association and clustering. Among 300 to 500 genotyped donors of the cohort, an average of around 220,000 unique TCR beta nucleotide sequences was sequenced per donor, of which about 20% were non-productive. Points the paper makes about the study in general: In both the original and validation cohorts, the classifier was reported to diagnose cytomegalovirus status with high specificity and sensitivity. Some IMGT-functional V segments, including TRBV6-2 and TRBV6-3, could not be told apart with the 87-base-pair reads, so those segments were excluded. The only immune exposure information available for the cohort was CMV serostatus. A later genetic analysis reported fewer N-insertions in productive TCRs among donors in an Asian-associated ancestry cluster than the roughly 700-donor mean. Assigning TCR associations to individual alleles was difficult when HLA alleles, especially DR and DQ, strongly co-occurred. Seventeen rarely observed V segments, including chromosome 9 orphons, were excluded from the earlier analysis of a few hundred of the donors because counts were too low. A later genetic analysis associated a missense DCLRE1C variant with V-gene and J-gene trimming of TCR beta chains, and an independent cohort replicated the association. While some public TCRs were present in many individuals, most TCR sequences turned up only very rarely across donors. A further reported finding was that TCR beta sequences accurately predicted the HLA-A and HLA-B alleles for most subjects in the first cohort. Because some donors lacked HLA typing at each locus, the association tests relied only on the typed subset. It was suggested by the authors that the approach could potentially be generalized to other disease states and immunological phenotypes. In vitro tests confirmed that a few of the cytomegalovirus-associated TCR beta chains recognize cytomegalovirus antigens. Presence/absence analyses assumed roughly uniform sequencing depth across donors, an assumption that may not hold. In a later analysis, HLA-associated TCR beta chains showed more clonal expansion and lower generation probabilities than non-associated chains that were equally common. A later analysis found that most CMV-associated TCR beta chains appeared HLA-restricted, with HLA associations seemingly driven largely by CMV exposure. In an earlier analysis of more than 450 of the donors, most TCR beta V segments were observed in productive rearrangements about 90% or about 30% of the time, broadly matching IMGT annotations. According to a later analysis, parvovirus B19, influenza, CMV and Epstein-Barr virus appeared linked to several top co-occurrence clusters. A cluster of highly shared sequence variants was judged likely to be a technical artifact of the sequencing pipeline. Linkage disequilibrium might explain the correlated functional status among segregating V segments, but an unknown experimental factor could not be ruled out. Specific HLA alleles were associated with 15,000 to 20,000 TCR beta sequences at a false discovery rate of 0.05 in a later analysis. In this cohort, only TCR beta chains were sequenced, and detectable features were limited by the absence of alpha or paired-chain data. In a later analysis, TCR association rates were found to vary across HLA loci, with the most associated TCRs seen for DRB1 alleles and the fewest for HLA-C alleles. A total of fewer than 200 TCR beta chains were listed by the study as associated with cytomegalovirus.

In total, about 650 healthy bone marrow donors made up the cohort. At the time of sampling, all cohort members were nominally healthy, though unrecorded immune exposures were likely present. The donor was CMV seronegative and was included in the group of a few hundred seronegative cohort members. A peripheral blood sample was collected from each donor, and TCR beta sequencing was performed on peripheral blood mononuclear cells. Genomic DNA extraction from the blood cell samples was performed with the Qiagen DNeasy Blood Extraction Kit. This clone was seen only a few times. Its antigen has not been determined. Base quality data are lacking; no much larger clone is found one base away. The library was prepared using the immunoSEQ multiplex PCR assay. The multiplex PCR relied on a mix of 60 forward primers for TCR Vbeta segments and 13 reverse primers for TCR Jbeta segments. A multiplex PCR assay on genomic DNA amplified the CDR3 region of rearranged TCR beta genes. On the Illumina HiSeq System, the amplified TCR beta libraries were sequenced as 87-base-pair reads. Turning to the authors' computational methods: A later analysis tallied roughly 76 million unique TCR beta chains across the roughly 610 repertoires, and approximately 12 million of those chains were shared by two or more donors. Raw reads were error-corrected and collapsed into unique sequences with a nearest-neighbor algorithm that merged closely related sequences to remove PCR and sequencing errors. Alignment of CDR3 sequences to IMGT reference sequences was used to assign V, D and J gene segments. For a sequence to be retained, at least a six-nucleotide match to both a V gene segment and a J gene segment was required. A rearrangement was called productive if the CDR3 had no stop codons and remained in frame with V and J, and every other rearrangement was called non-productive. CDR3 was defined according to IMGT convention as the region running from the second conserved V-encoded cysteine to the conserved J-encoded phenylalanine. Sequences without an unambiguous match to a single V gene segment were excluded from the earlier analysis of approximately 600 of the donors. In an earlier analysis of 450 to 750 of the donors, a V segment was called functional when productive rearrangements were above 56.7%, and segregating when the standard deviation between donors exceeded 5%. A statistical classification framework was built for diagnosing cytomegalovirus status from the catalog of TCR beta chain sequences. In a later analysis, V and J genes were assigned by comparing TCR nucleotide sequences against IMGT/GENE-DB human TR gene sequences. In a later analysis, CDR3 sequences and most-parsimonious VDJ recombination scenarios were assigned using the TCRdist pipeline. In a later analysis, each TCR beta chain was defined by its CDR3 amino acid sequence together with its V-gene family, and reads without a unique V-gene family were excluded. To address suspected cross-contamination and a sequencing artifact, a later analysis removed a few hundred highly shared, low-generation-probability nucleotide sequences. In a later analysis, a clonal expansion index was calculated for each public chain from normalized within-repertoire ranks of inferred template counts. In a later analysis, generation probabilities were computed with a VDJ recombination model fitted to out-of-frame rearrangements, and the resulting probabilities were checked against IGoR. Hypergeometric tests were used in a later analysis to score TCR-TCR, TCR-HLA and TCR-CMV co-occurrence, with a repertoire-size bias correction applied to the TCR pairs. A later analysis estimated false discovery rates by permuting HLA or CMV assignments 20 times. In a later analysis, co-occurring TCRs were grouped using DBSCAN, with TCRdist sequence similarity added in when clustering inside HLA-allele-positive subsets. For co-occurrence clustering, repertoires with fewer than 30,000 or more than 120,000 public chains were excluded, along with five repertoires with anomalous nucleotide sharing. The source is immuneACCESS, and TCRdb retained only in-frame sequences with V and J called. Part of the clones is not carried over; for the studies checked, unresolved V genes explain less than half of this, and the remainder is unexplained. That table furnishes V, J and clone size, whereas the DNA furnished D and trimming. A total of some 140,000 clones appear in this sample, approximately 77% of them only once. The ten largest account for approximately 2% of the sample.

Reading the germline V gene (reference sequence) gives CDR1 MNHEY and CDR2 SMNVEV. Spanning cysteine to phenylalanine, the CDR3 consists of 14 amino acids. Left in the record is the CDR3 DNA by itself, 42 bases read in frame from the first base. V is clipped by 7 bases and J by 4 bases, and the sequence between their germline boundaries is 17 bases long. This TCR was recovered from a man aged 25-40 years in good health and CMV-seronegative. The sample comprised PBMCs. The rearranged chain carries TRBV27 and TRBJ2-7, and TRBD1 may be the D gene, going by 6 matching bases. The CDR3 sequence is CASKIGQGLYEQYF. The DNA is as follows: TGTGCCAGCAAAATAGGGCAGGGGCTATACGAGCAGTACTTC.